This TCR beta chain was documented in a study of human T cells and chemical hapten exposure. For the study at large: 2% DPC applied to an approximately 2 cm by approximately 2 cm arm area sensitized donors.

Comments on this clonotype: Antigen unknown.

TCRdb redid the calling of the RACE reads with MiXCR, one entry per CDR3 protein. The sample holds 180,000 or so distinct CDR3 sequences, 20% to 25% seen once. Time point specified: patch test 1, 2 weeks after DPC sensitization. Regarding treatment: therapeutic diphenylcyclopropenone sensitization with weekly scalp DPC. This CDR3 is 16 amino acids long. V lost 0 bases, J lost 1 base, and 5 bases stayed unmatched. The germline V gene encodes CDR1 SGHRS and CDR2 YFSETQ. Study-wide findings and caveats: Sensitizing with DPC caused no change in TCRs above 1 in 1000 frequency.

Sequenced material: whole blood, taken in connection with sensitization to the hapten diphenylcyclopropenone (DPC). This chain connects TRBV5-1 to TRBJ1-1, with 8 bases that match TRBD1. This clonotype was sampled from a woman in her fifties or sixties with alopecia areata. Some clones in this sample may be carry-over from other donors' samples. CDR3 residues: CASSLGDRTTNTEAFF. The CDR3 region has the DNA TGCGCCAGCAGCTTGGGGGACAGGACCACGAACACTGAAGCTTTCTTT.